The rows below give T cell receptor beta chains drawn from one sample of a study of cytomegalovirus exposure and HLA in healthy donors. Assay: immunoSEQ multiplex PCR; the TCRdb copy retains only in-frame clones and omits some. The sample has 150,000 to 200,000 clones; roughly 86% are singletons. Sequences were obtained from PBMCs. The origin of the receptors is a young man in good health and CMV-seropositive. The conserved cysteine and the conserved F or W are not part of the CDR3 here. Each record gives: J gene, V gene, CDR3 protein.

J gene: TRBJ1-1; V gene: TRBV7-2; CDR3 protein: ASSLNSEAF
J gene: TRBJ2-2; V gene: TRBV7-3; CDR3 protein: ASRLGLGAGELF
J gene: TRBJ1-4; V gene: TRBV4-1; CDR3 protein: ASSLQGAQNNEKLF
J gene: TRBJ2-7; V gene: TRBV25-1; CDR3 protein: ASSRGASYEQY
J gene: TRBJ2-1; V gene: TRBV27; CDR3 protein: ASSLGTGGIYNEQF
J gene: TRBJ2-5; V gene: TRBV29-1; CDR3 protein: SVVSGAGTETQY
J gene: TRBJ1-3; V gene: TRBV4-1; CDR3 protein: ASSRPGQGATDTIY
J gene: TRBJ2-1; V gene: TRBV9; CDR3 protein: ASSVRGGAYNEQF
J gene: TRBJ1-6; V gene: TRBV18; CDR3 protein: ASSPDRDSPLH
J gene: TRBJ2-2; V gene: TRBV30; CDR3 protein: AWSVSRYSGELF
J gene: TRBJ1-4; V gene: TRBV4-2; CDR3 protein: ASSQEEGQANEKLF
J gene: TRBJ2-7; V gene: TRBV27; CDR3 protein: ASSLGGSATYEQY
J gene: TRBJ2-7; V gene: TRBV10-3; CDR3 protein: AISDRAGEQY
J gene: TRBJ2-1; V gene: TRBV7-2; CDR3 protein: ASSSLGYNEQF
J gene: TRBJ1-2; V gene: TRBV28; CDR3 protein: ASREAGAYGYT
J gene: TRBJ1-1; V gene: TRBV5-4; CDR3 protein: ASSLPNTEAF
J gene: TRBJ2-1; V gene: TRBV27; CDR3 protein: ASSPRSTGGYYNEQF
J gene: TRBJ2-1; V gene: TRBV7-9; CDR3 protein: ASSPPGQSSYNEQF
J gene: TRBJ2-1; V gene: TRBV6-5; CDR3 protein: ASSYGTLRNEQF
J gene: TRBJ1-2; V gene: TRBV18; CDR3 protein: ASSPALTDYGYT
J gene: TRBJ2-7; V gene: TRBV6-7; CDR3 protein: ASSYPTGIPYEQY
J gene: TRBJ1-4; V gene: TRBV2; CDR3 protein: ASHRYRGLREKLF
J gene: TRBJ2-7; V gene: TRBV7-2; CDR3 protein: ASSLLGGWNEQY